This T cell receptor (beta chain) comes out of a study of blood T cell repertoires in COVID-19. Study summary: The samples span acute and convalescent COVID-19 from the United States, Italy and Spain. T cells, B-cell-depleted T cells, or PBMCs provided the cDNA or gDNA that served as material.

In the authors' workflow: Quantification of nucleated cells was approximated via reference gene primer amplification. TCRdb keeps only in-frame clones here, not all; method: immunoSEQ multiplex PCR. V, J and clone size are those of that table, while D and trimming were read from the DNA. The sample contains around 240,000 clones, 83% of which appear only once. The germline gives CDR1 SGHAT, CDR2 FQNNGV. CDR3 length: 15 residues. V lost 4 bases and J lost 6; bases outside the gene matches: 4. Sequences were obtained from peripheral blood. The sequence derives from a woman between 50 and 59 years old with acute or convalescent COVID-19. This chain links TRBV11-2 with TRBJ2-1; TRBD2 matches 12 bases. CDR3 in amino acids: CASSSSGGAPNEQFF. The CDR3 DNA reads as TGTGCCAGCAGCTCTAGCGGGGGGGCCCCCAATGAGCAGTTCTTC.